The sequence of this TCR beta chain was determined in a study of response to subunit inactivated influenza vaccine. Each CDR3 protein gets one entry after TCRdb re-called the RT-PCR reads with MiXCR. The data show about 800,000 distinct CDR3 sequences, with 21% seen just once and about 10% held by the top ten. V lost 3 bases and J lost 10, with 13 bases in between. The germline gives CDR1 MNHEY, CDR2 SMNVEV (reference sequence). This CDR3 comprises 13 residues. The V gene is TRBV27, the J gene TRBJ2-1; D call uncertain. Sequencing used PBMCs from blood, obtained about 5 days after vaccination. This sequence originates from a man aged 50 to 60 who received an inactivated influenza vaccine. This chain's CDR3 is CASSFSRATEQFF. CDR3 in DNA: TGTGCCAGCAGTTTCTCTCGGGCCACCGAGCAGTTCTTC.